The 7 T cell receptor beta chains in this list originate from one sample, sequenced in a study of T cells in Graves' hyperthyroidism and ophthalmopathy. TCR beta CDR3 region amplification was performed from RNA transcripts. During a first-round RT-PCR of the TCR CDR3, the HTBI primer set was used. TCRdb called the multiplex PCR reads again in MiXCR, with one record for every CDR3 protein. The sample consists of roughly 400,000 distinct CDR3 sequences, 15% to 19% of them appearing once. The sequenced sample was blood. The receptors here all came from a woman younger than 35 with Graves' hyperthyroidism that later progressed to Graves' ophthalmopathy.

The V and J genes are TRBV27 and TRBJ1-3; D call uncertain. Trimming shortened V by 2 bases and J by 0 bases, and 8 bases separated the two germline ends. Germline lookup yields CDR1 MNHEY and CDR2 SMNVEV (reference sequence). The CDR3 extends over 15 amino acids. CDR3 residues: CASSLGQNSGNTIYF. DNA for the CDR3: TGTGCCAGCAGTTTAGGCCAAAACTCTGGAAACACCATATATTTT.

The table lists this clonotype with many counts. The chain recombines TRBV6-1 with TRBJ1-2; D gene ambiguous. V lost 1 base and J 6 bases, leaving 9 bases between the germline ends. CDR1 is MNHNS and CDR2 is SASEGT in the germline V gene. The CDR3 extends over 13 amino acids. The CDR3 spells CASSEGGSHGYTF. The CDR3 bases are TGTGCCAGCAGTGAAGGGGGTTCCCATGGCTACACCTTC.

Ten or more counts support this clonotype. This chain uses TRBV20-1 with TRBJ2-7; the D gene is possibly TRBD2 (6 bases). This CDR3 has 14 amino acids. The V end lost 3 bases, the J end lost 3 bases, and 15 bases lay between the germline ends. Germline V gene lookup returns CDR1 DFQATT and CDR2 SNEGSKA (reference sequence). CDR3 sequence (DNA): TGCAGTGCTAGCCCGGGGGTCGGGGGCTACGAGCAGTACTTC. Encoded protein: CSASPGVGGYEQYF.

This clonotype was found many times. The V and J genes are TRBV7-8 and TRBJ2-1, with 7 bases that match TRBD2. CDR3 length: 17 amino acids. The J segment lost 6 bases and the V segment lost 1 base, leaving 12 bases of the junction unmatched. Germline V gives CDR1 SGHVS, CDR2 FQNEAQ. CDR3 sequence reads: CASSLEGLLVSVNEQFF. The CDR3 DNA follows: TGTGCCAGCAGCTTAGAGGGACTACTAGTGAGTGTCAATGAGCAGTTCTTC.

This clonotype has ten or more counts. The chain carries TRBV7-2 and TRBJ2-7; the match to TRBD2 covers 11 bases. The CDR3 sequence is 14 residues long. J was trimmed by 5 bases and V by 5 bases; bases with no gene match: 5. Per germline, CDR1 SGHTA and CDR2 FQGNSA. For the CDR3, the DNA is TGTGCCAGCAGCCCTACTAGCGGGAGACACGAGCAGTACTTC. Its translation: CASSPTSGRHEQYF. Full variable domain (rest looked up from reference TRBV7-2 and TRBJ2-7): GAGVSQSPSNKVTEKGKDVELRCDPISGHTALYWYRQSLGQGLEFLIYFQGNSAPDKSGLPSDRFSAERTGGSVSTLTIQRTQQEDSAVYLCASSPTSGRHEQYFGPGTRLTVT.

This clonotype has at least ten counts. The genes are TRBV4-1 and TRBJ2-1, with TRBD2 identical over 9 bases. The CDR3 covers 17 residues. Germline V CDR1 and CDR2: MGHRA, YSYEKL. The trim removed 0 bases at V and 8 bases at J, leaving 11 bases unmatched. CDR3 sequence (DNA): TGCGCCAGCAGCCAAGAAGGTTGGCTAGCGGGGATGGATGAGCAGTTCTTC. It yields the protein CASSQEGWLAGMDEQFF.

In its sample, this clonotype was seen many times. The V gene is TRBV7-2, the J gene TRBJ1-2; no definite D call. V was shortened by 3 bases and J by 0 bases, with 8 bases between the two germline ends. CDR1 SGHTA and CDR2 FQGNSA come from the germline V gene. CDR3 size: 14 residues. The CDR3 coding sequence is TGTGCCAGCAGCTTCGACATGTCTAACTATGGCTACACCTTC. Its protein is CASSFDMSNYGYTF.